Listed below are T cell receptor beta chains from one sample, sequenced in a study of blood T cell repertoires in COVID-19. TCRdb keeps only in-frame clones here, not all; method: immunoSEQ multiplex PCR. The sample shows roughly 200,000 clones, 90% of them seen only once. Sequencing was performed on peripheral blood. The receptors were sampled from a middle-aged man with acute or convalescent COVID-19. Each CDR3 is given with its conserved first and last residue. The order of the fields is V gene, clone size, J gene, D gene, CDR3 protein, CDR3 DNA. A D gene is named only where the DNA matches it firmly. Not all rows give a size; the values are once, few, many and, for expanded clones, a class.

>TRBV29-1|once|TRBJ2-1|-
CSVDLSGYNEQFF
TGCAGCGTTGACTTATCGGGATACAATGAGCAGTTCTTC
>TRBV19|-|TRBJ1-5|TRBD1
CASSIRDSGPGVGQPQHF
TGTGCCAGTAGTATACGGGACAGTGGGCCCGGGGTGGGTCAGCCCCAGCATTTT
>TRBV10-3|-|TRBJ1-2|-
CAIRGSEVGYGYTF
TGTGCCATCAGGGGCAGTGAAGTTGGGTACGGCTACACCTTC
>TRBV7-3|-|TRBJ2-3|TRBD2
CASNSGGAADTQYF
TGTGCCAGCAACAGCGGGGGGGCAGCAGATACGCAGTATTTT
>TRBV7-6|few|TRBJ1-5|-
CASSLGGSGRPHF
TGTGCCAGCAGCTTAGGAGGGTCTGGCAGGCCGCATTTT
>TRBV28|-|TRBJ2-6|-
CASSGLGAGANVLTF
TGTGCCAGCAGTGGCCTGGGGGCAGGGGCCAACGTCCTGACTTTC
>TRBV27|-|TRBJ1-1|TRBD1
CASRETGSGTEAFF
TGTGCCAGCAGGGAGACAGGGTCTGGCACTGAAGCTTTCTTT
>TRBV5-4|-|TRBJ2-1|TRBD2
CASSRSGSSYNEQFF
TGTGCCAGCAGCCGGAGCGGGAGCTCCTACAATGAGCAGTTCTTC
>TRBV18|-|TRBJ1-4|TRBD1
CASSPNYLWDRDEKLFF
TGTGCCAGCTCACCTAACTACCTCTGGGACAGAGATGAAAAACTGTTTTTT
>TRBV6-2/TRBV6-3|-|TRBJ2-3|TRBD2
CASSYSIAGGVRSTDTQYF
TGTGCCAGCAGTTACTCGATTGCCGGGGGGGTAAGAAGCACAGATACGCAGTATTTT
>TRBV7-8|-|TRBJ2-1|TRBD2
CASSKTSGDSYNEQFF
TGTGCCAGCAGCAAGACTAGCGGGGATTCCTACAATGAGCAGTTCTTC
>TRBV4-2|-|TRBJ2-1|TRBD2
CASSPGWGGEVRNEQFF
TGTGCCAGCAGCCCCGGATGGGGGGGGGAAGTAAGGAATGAGCAGTTCTTC
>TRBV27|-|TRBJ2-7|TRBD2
CASSTTSGSSYEQYF
TGTGCCAGCAGTACGACTAGCGGAAGCTCCTACGAGCAGTACTTC
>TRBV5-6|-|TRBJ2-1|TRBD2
CARPGLEGCEQFF
TGTGCCCGTCCGGGACTAGAGGGTTGTGAGCAGTTCTTC
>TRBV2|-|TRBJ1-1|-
CASRSELTNTEAFF
TGTGCCAGCCGGTCGGAGCTAACGAACACTGAAGCTTTCTTT
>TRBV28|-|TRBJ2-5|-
CASSLPHYQETQYF
TGTGCCAGCAGTTTACCCCACTACCAAGAGACCCAGTACTTC